The 3 T cell receptor beta chains below were found in one sample sequenced in a study of cytomegalovirus exposure and HLA in healthy donors. The assay was immunoSEQ multiplex PCR, and TCRdb's table has in-frame clones only and misses some. The table has 200,000 to 250,000 clones, over 65% seen once. Sample: PBMCs. These TCRs come from a woman under 30 in good health and CMV-seronegative.

V and J are TRBV28 and TRBJ1-1; possibly TRBD1 for D (6 bases). V was trimmed by 8 bases and J by 10 bases, leaving 17 bases between them. The germline CDR1 and CDR2 sequences are MDHEN and SYDVKM. The CDR3 covers 12 residues. The CDR3 region is CASLGGQYGAFF. CDR3 bases: TGTGCCAGCCTCGGTGGACAGTACGGAGCTTTCTTT.

Only a few counts were recorded for this clone. The chain carries TRBV29-1 and TRBJ1-2; D is ambiguous. The germline V gene has CDR1 SQVTM and CDR2 ANQGSEA. This CDR3 contains 9 residues. V was shortened by 7 bases and J by 7 bases, with 7 bases between the two germline ends. This CDR3 is CSAGVGYTF. The CDR3 nucleotides are TGCAGCGCCGGAGTTGGCTACACCTTC.

This clone appeared a single time. The chain is built from TRBV27 and TRBJ2-7; D is unclear. This CDR3 contains 13 residues. Germline lookup yields CDR1 MNHEY and CDR2 SMNVEV (reference sequence). V was pared by 6 bases and J by 3 bases, with 12 bases between. The CDR3: CASSPDTIYEQYF. CDR3 DNA sequence: TGTGCCAGCAGCCCCGACACCATCTACGAGCAGTACTTC.